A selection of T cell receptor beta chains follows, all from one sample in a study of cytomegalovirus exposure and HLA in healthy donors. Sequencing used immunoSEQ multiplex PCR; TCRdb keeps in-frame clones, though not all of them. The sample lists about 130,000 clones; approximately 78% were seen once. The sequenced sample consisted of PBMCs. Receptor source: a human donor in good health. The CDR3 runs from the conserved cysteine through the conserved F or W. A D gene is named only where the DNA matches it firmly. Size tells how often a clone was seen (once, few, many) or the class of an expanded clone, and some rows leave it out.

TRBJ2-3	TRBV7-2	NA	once	TGTGCCAGCAGCTTTAGGGGAGGGGGTGCAGATACGCAGTATTTT	CASSFRGGGADTQYF
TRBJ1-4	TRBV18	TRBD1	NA	TGTGCCAGCTCGCCACAGGGGGCCGTGGGGAGTGAAAAACTGTTTTTT	CASSPQGAVGSEKLFF
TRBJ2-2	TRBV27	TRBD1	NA	TGTGCCAGCAGTTTGTTCAGGGGGCTGACCGGGGAGCTGTTTTTT	CASSLFRGLTGELFF
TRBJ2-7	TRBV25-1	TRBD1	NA	TGTGCCAGCAGTGGGACAGGCTACGAGCAGTACTTC	CASSGTGYEQYF
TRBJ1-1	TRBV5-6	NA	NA	TGTGCCAGCAGCTTAGAACATGAAGCTTTCTTT	CASSLEHEAFF
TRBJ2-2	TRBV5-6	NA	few	TGTGCCAGCAGCTTGTTACTAGCCCGGGCCGGGGAGCTGTTTTTT	CASSLLLARAGELFF
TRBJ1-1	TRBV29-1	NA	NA	TGCAGCGTCGCATTTAGAGCGGGCACTGAAGCTTTCTTT	CSVAFRAGTEAFF
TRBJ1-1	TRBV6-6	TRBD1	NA	TGTGCCAGCAGCTTGGACAGGGAGAGAGCAGCTTTCTTT	CASSLDRERAAFF
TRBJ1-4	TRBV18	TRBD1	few	TGTGCCAGCTCACCCGACAGGGCGGCTAATGAAAAACTGTTTTTT	CASSPDRAANEKLFF
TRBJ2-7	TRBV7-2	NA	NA	TGTGCCAGCAGTTTGGGTGACTACTTCACCGAGCAGTACTTC	CASSLGDYFTEQYF
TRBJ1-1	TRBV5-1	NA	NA	TGCGCCAGCAGCTCTCAGGACATTGTGAACACTGAAGCTTTCTTT	CASSSQDIVNTEAFF
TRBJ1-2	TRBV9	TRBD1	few	TGTGCCAGCAGCGTAGGGACAGGGGGCGGCTACACCTTC	CASSVGTGGGYTF
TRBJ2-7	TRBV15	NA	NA	TGTGCCACCAGCAGAGAGGGCAGGGCCCACGAGCAGTACTTC	CATSREGRAHEQYF
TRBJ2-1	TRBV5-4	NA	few	TGTGCCAGCACCAAACAGGACAGCTCCTACAATGAGCAGTTCTTC	CASTKQDSSYNEQFF
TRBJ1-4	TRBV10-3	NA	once	TGTGCCATCAGAGGCGGCCCTAATGAAAAACTGTTTTTT	CAIRGGPNEKLFF
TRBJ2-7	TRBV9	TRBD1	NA	TGTGCCAGCAGCCACGGGACAGGAAACTACGAGCAGTACTTC	CASSHGTGNYEQYF
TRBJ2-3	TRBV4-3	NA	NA	TGCGCCAGCAGCCAAGACCACAGGGACACAGATACGCAGTATTTT	CASSQDHRDTDTQYF
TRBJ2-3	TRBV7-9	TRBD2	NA	TGTTCCAGCAGCTCCCAAGCGGGGCTCGTCTGGGATACGCAGTATTTT	CSSSSQAGLVWDTQYF
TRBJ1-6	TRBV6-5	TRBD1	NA	TGTGCCAGCAGGCTTGAAGGGGGCAGGAATTCACCCCTCCACTTT	CASRLEGGRNSPLHF
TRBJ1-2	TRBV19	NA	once	TGTGCCAGTACCTCGCAACAGTCCTATGGCTACACCTTC	CASTSQQSYGYTF
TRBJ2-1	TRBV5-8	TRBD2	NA	TGTGCCAGCAGCCTCAGCGGGAGCTCCTACAATGAGCAGTTCTTC	CASSLSGSSYNEQFF
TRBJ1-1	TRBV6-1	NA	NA	TGTGCCAGCAGCCCCCAAACTGAAGCTTTCTTT	CASSPQTEAFF
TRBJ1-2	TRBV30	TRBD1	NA	TGTGCCTGGGCTTATTCCGGGACAGGGAACTATGGCTACACCTTC	CAWAYSGTGNYGYTF
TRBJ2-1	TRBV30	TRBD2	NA	TGTGCCTGGAGTAGACTAGCGGATTACAATGAGCAGTTCTTC	CAWSRLADYNEQFF
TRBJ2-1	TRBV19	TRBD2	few	TGTGCCAGTAGTAAAGCGGGGGGGCTCGGGGTCTTC	CASSKAGGLGVF
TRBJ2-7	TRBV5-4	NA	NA	TGTGCCAGCAGTTTCCCGGGCTCCTACGAGCAGTACTTC	CASSFPGSYEQYF
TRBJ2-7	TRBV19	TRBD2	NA	TGTGCCAGTAGTCCCCGGGGGACTAGCGGGGGTTCCTACGAGCAGTACTTC	CASSPRGTSGGSYEQYF
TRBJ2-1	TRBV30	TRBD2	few	TGTGCCTGCCAGGGACTAGGGGGGCTCGCGGAGCAGTTCTTC	CACQGLGGLAEQFF
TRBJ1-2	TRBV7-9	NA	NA	TGTGCCAGCAGCTTAGGGGCCCTTGAGGGTGACTATGGCTACACCTTC	CASSLGALEGDYGYTF
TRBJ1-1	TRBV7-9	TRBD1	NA	TGTGCCAGCAGCTTAAAAACAGGGGTAGGGACTGAAGCTTTCTTT	CASSLKTGVGTEAFF
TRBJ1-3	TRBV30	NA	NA	TGTGCCTGGAGTGCCCCGACAACTGGAAACACCATATATTTT	CAWSAPTTGNTIYF
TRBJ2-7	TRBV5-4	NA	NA	TGTGCCAGCAGCTTGGCCCAGGGAACCTACGAGCAGTACTTC	CASSLAQGTYEQYF
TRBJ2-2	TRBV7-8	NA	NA	TGTGCCAGCAGGTCAGGGCCCGGGGAGCTGTTTTTT	CASRSGPGELFF
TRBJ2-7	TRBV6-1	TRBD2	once	TGTGCCAGCGATAGCGGGGGACGATCCTACGAGCAGTACTTC	CASDSGGRSYEQYF
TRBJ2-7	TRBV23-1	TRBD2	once	TGCGCCAGCAGTCAATCTTTTAAGACTAGCGGGAGGCACGAGCAGTACTTC	CASSQSFKTSGRHEQYF
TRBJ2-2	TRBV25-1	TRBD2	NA	TGTGCCAGCAGTGAATCCTGGCGGGGGGCCTCGAACACCGGGGAGCTGTTTTTT	CASSESWRGASNTGELFF
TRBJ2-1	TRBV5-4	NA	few	TGTGCCAGCAGCTTCAGACAGGAGATAGAGCAGTTCTTC	CASSFRQEIEQFF
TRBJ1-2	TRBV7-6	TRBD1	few	TGTGCCAGCAGCTTAGCGCACAGGGGCTCAAACTATGGCTACACCTTC	CASSLAHRGSNYGYTF
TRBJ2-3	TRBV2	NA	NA	TGTGCCAGCAGAGGTAGCGGCAGCACAGATACGCAGTATTTT	CASRGSGSTDTQYF
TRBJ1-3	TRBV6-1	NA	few	TGTGCCAGCAGACAGGGCAACCTTCTCGGAAACACCATATATTTT	CASRQGNLLGNTIYF